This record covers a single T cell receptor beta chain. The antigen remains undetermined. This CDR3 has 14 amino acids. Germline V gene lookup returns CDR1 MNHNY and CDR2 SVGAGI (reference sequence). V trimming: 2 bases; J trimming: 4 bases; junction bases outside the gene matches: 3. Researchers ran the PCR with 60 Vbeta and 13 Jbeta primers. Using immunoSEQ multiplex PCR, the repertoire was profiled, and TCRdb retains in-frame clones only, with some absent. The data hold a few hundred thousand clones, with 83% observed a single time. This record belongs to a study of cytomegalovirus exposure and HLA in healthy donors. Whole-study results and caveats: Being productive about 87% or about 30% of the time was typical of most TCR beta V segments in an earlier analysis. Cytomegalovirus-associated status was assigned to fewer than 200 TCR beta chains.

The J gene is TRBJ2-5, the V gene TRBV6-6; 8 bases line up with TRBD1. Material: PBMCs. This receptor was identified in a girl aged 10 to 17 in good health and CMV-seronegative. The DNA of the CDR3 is TGTGCCAGCAGTTACCAGGGGGCGGGAGAGACCCAGTACTTC. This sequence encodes CASSYQGAGETQYF.